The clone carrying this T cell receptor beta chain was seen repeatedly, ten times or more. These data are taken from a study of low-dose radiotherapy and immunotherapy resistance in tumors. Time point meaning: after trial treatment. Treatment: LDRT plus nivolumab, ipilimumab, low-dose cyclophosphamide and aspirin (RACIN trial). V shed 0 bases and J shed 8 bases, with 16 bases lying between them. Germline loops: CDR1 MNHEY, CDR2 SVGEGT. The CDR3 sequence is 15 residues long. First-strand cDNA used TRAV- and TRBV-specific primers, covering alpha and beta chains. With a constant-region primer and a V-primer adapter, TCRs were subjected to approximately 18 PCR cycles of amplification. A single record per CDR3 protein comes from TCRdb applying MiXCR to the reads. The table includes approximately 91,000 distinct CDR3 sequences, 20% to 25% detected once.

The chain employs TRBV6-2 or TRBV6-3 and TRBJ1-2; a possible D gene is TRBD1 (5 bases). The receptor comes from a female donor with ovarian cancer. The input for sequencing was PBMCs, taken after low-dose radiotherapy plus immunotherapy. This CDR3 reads CASSYSQASYGGYTF. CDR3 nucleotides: TGTGCCAGCAGTTACTCACAGGCTTCCTATGGCGGCTACACCTTC.